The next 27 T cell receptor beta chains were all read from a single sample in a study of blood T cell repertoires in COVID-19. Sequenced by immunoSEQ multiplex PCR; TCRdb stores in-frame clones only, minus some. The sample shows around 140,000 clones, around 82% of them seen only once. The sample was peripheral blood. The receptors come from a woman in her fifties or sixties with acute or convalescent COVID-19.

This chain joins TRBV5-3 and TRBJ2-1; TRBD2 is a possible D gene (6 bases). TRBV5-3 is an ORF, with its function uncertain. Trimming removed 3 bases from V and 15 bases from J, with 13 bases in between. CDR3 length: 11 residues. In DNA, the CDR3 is TGTGCCAGAAGCTCTGTCTTCGGGAGGTTCTTC. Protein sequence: CARSSVFGRFF.

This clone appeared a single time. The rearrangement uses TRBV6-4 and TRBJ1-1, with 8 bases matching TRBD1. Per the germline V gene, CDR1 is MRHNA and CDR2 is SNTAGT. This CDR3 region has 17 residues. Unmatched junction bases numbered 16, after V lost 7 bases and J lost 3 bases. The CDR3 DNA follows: TGTGCCAGCAACGACCGGGGCAGGGGGCAGGGGGACACTGAAGCTTTCTTT. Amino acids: CASNDRGRGQGDTEAFF.

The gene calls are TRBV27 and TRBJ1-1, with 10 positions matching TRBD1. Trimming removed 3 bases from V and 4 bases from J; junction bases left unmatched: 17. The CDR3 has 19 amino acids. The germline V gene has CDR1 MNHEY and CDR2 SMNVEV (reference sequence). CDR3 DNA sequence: TGTGCCAGCAGTTTCAACTCTCACCGGGACAGGGGTATCAGCACTGAAGCTTTCTTT. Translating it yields CASSFNSHRDRGISTEAFF.

CDR3 DNA: TGTGCCAGCAGTCTATACGCTCTGGAGGACTACGAGCAGTACTTC. Protein sequence: CASSLYALEDYEQYF. The rearrangement links TRBV27 to TRBJ2-7, with D possibly TRBD2 on 5 matching bases. Germline V gene sequence: CDR1 MNHEY, CDR2 SMNVEV (reference sequence). Trimming took 5 bases from V and 3 from J, leaving 17 bases between them. This CDR3 is built from 15 residues.

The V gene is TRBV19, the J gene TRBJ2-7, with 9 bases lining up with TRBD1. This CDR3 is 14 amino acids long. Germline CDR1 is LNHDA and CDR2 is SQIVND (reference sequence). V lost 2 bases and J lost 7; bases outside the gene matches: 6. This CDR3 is CASSITQGAREQYF. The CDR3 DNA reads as TGTGCCAGTAGTATAACACAGGGGGCTCGGGAGCAGTACTTC.

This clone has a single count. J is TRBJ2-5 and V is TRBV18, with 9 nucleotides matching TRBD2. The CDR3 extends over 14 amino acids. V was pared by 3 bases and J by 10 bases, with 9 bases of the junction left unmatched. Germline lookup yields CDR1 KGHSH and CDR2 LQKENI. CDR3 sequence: CASSPPSGNPSQYF. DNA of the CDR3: TGTGCCAGCTCACCCCCTAGCGGGAACCCCAGCCAGTACTTC. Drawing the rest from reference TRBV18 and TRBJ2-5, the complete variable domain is NAGVMQNPRHLVRRRGQEARLRCSPMKGHSHVYWYRQLPEEGLKFMVYLQKENIIDESGMPKERFSAEFPKEGPSILRIQQVVRGDSAAYFCASSPPSGNPSQYFGPGTRLLVL.

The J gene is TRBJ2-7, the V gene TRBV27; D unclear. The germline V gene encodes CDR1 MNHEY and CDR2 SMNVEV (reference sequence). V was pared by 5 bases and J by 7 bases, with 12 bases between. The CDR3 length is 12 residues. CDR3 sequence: CASSPSTREQYF. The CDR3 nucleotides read TGTGCCAGCAGTCCCTCCACGCGGGAGCAGTACTTC.

For the CDR3, the DNA is TGTGCCAGTAGTTCGGGACTAGCGGGAGGGATCTCCTACAATGAGCAGTTCTTC. This gives the protein CASSSGLAGGISYNEQFF. This rearrangement joins TRBV19 to TRBJ2-1; 16 bases align to TRBD2. The CDR3 contains 18 residues. The V and J ends lost 5 bases and 0 bases, in that order; junction bases with no gene match: 4. CDR1 LNHDA and CDR2 SQIVND come from the germline V gene (reference sequence).

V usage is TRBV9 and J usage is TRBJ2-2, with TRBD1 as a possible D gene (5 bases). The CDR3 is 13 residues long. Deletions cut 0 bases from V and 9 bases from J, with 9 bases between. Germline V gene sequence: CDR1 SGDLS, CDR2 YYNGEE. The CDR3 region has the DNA TGTGCCAGCAGCGTAGAGGGGTTCCGGGAGCTGTTTTTT. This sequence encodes CASSVEGFRELFF. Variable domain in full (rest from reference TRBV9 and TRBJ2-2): DSGVTQTPKHLITATGQRVTLRCSPRSGDLSVYWYQQSLDQGLQFLIQYYNGEERAKGNILERFSAQQFPDLHSELNLSSLELGDSALYFCASSVEGFRELFFGEGSRLTVL.

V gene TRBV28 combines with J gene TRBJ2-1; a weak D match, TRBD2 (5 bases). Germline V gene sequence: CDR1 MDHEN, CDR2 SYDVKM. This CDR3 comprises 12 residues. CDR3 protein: CGTHNSYNEQFF. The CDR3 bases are TGTGGGACTCACAACTCCTACAATGAGCAGTTCTTC.

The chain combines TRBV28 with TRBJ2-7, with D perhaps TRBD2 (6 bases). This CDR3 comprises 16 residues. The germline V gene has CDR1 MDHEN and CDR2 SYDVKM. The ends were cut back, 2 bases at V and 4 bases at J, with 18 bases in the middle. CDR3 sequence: CASSLGPGRRLYEQYF. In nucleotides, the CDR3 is TGTGCCAGCAGTTTAGGCCCCGGGAGAAGGCTATACGAGCAGTACTTC.

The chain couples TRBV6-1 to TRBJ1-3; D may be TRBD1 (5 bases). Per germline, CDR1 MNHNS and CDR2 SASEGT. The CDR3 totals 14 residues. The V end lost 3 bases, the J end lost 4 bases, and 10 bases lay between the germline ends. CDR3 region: CASSDRGKGNTIYF. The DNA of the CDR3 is TGTGCCAGCAGTGATCGGGGGAAAGGAAACACCATATATTTT.

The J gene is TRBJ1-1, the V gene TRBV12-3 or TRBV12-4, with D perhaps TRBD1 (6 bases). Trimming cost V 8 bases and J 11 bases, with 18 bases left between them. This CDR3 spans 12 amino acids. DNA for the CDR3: TGTGCCAGCGGTGGACCAAGGGGGGGGGCTTTCTTT. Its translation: CASGGPRGGAFF.

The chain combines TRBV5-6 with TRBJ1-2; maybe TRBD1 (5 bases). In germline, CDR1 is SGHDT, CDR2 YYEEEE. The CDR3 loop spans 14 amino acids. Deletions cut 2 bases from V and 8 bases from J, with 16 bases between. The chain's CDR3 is CASSFGTTHWGYTF. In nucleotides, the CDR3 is TGTGCCAGCAGCTTTGGGACTACCCACTGGGGCTACACCTTC.

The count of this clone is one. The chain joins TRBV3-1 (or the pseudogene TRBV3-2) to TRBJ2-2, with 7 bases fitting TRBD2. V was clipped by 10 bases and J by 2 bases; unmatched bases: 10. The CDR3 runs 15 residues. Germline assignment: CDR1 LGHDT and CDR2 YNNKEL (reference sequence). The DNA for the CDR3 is TGTGCCACCGCACCTAGCGGTATTAACACCGGGGAGCTGTTTTTT. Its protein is CATAPSGINTGELFF.

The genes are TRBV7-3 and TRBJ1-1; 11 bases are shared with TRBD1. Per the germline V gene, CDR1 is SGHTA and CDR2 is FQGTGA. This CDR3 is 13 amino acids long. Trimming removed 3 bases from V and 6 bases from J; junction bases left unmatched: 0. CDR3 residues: CASSLGQGAEAFF. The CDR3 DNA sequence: TGTGCCAGCAGCTTGGGACAGGGGGCTGAAGCTTTCTTT.

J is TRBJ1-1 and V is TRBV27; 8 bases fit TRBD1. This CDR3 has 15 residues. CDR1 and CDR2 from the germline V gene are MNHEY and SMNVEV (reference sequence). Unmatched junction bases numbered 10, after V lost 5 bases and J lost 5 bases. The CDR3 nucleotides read TGTGCCAGCAGTCTATGGGCAGGGGGCTTAACTGAAGCTTTCTTT. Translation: CASSLWAGGLTEAFF.

In nucleotides, the CDR3 is TGTGCCAGCAGTTCAACGGGACTCCCGGGGTACAATGAGCAGTTCTTC. Residues: CASSSTGLPGYNEQFF. The chain uses TRBV27 and TRBJ2-1; maybe TRBD2 (6 bases). With 4 bases removed from V and 4 bases from J, the gap between germline ends came to 17 bases. The germline CDR1 and CDR2 sequences are MNHEY and SMNVEV (reference sequence). The CDR3 is 16 residues long.

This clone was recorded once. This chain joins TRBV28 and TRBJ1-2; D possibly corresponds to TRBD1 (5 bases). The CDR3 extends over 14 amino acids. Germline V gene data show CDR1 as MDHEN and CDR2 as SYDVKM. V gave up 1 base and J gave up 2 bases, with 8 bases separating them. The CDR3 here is CASSLSYRNYGYTF. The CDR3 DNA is TGTGCCAGCAGTTTATCTTACAGGAACTATGGCTACACCTTC.

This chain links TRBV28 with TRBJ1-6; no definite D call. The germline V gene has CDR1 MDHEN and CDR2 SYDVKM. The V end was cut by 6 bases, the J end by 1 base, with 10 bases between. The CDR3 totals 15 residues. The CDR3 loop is CASRREVSYNSPLHF. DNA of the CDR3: TGTGCCAGCAGGCGGGAGGTTTCCTATAATTCACCCCTCCACTTT.

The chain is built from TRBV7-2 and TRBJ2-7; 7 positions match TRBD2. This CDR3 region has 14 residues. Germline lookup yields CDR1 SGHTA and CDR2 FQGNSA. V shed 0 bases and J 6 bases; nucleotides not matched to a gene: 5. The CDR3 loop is CASSLAGGPSEQYF. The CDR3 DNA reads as TGTGCCAGCAGCTTAGCGGGAGGGCCGTCCGAGCAGTACTTC. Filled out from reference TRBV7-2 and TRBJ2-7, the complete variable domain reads GAGVSQSPSNKVTEKGKDVELRCDPISGHTALYWYRQSLGQGLEFLIYFQGNSAPDKSGLPSDRFSAERTGGSVSTLTIQRTQQEDSAVYLCASSLAGGPSEQYFGPGTRLTVT.

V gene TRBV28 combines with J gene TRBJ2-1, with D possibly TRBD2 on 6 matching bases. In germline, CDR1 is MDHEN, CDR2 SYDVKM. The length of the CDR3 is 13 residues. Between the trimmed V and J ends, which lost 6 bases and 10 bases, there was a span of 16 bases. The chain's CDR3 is CASSERPRGEQFF. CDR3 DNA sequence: TGTGCCAGCAGCGAGAGACCGCGGGGCGAGCAGTTCTTC.

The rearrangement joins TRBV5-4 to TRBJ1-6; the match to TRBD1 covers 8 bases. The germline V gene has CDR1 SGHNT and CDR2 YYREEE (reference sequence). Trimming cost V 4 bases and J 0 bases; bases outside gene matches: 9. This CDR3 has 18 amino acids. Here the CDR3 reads CASSTSTGASSYNSPLHF. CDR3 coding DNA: TGTGCCAGCAGCACATCGACAGGGGCAAGCTCCTATAATTCACCCCTCCACTTT.

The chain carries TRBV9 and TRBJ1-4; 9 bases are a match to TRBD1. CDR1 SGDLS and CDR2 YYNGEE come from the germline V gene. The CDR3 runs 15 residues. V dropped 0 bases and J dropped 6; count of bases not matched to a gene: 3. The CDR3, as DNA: TGTGCCAGCAGCGTAGGGGACAGGGTCGATGAAAAACTGTTTTTT. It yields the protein CASSVGDRVDEKLFF.

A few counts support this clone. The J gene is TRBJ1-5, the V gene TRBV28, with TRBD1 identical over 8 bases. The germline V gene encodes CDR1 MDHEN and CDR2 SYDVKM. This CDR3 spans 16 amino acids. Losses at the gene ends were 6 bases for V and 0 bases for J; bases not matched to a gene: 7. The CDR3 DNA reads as TGTGCCAGCAGGACAGGGGTAAGGGGTAGCAATCAGCCCCAGCATTTT. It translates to CASRTGVRGSNQPQHF.

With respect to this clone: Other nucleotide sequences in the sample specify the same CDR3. The DNA for the CDR3 is TGTGCCAGCAGCCGGGAGGTGCGGGACACTGAAGCTTTCTTT. Translation gives CASSREVRDTEAFF. The V call is TRBV28, the J call TRBJ1-1; no clear D. The CDR3 is 14 residues long. Trimming pared 6 bases from V and 3 bases from J, leaving 14 bases between. CDR1 MDHEN and CDR2 SYDVKM come from the germline V gene.

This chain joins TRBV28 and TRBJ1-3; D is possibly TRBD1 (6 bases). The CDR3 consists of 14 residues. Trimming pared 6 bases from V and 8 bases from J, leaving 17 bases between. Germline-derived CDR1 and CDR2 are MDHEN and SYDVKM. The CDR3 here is CASRNPDRTDTIYF. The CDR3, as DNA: TGTGCCAGCAGGAACCCGGACAGAACGGACACCATATATTTT.